This T cell receptor (beta chain) was captured by sequencing in a study of CD8 T cells in Susac syndrome. As to this clonotype: The antigen remains unidentified.

Study-wide results and limits: Clonal expansion was absent from the CD4+ T cell repertoires in Susac syndrome.

The CDR3 is made up of 16 amino acids. Roughly 0.45 to 1 ug RNA was reverse transcribed with random hexamers. TCRdb fed the immunoSEQ multiplex PCR reads into MiXCR, producing one record per CDR3 protein. The sample lists more than 100,000 distinct CDR3 sequences, just over 95% occurring once. The gene calls are TRBV21-1 and TRBJ2-3; TRBD1 reflects the table's D call only, with no check against the DNA. TRBV21-1 is listed as a pseudogene. The clonotype was recovered from a human donor with Susac syndrome. The sequenced material came from CD4+ T cells from PBMCs. The CDR3 sequence: CASSFRTGTSTDTQYF. Here the CDR3 DNA reads TGTGCCAGCAGCTTCCGGACAGGGACCAGCACAGATACGCAGTATTTT.